The 23 T cell receptor beta chains listed next were all sequenced from one sample in a study of beta chain features in type 1 diabetes. Study-level points and caveats: Across all four CD4+ subsets, people with type 1 diabetes showed modestly shorter TCRB CDR3s.

Investigators reverse transcribed all isolated RNA, so they sequenced expressed TCRB transcripts. Libraries were prepared by immunoSEQ multiplex PCR; TCRdb keeps only in-frame clonotypes and omits some of them. The table includes around 250,000 clones, around 20% detected once. Their antigens remain unidentified. Sequencing used naive CD4+ T cells from blood. The receptor source for this set is a woman in her thirties or forties with type 1 diabetes.

This clone has a handful of counts. The chain links TRBV19 to TRBJ2-7; 11 bases line up with TRBD1. The CDR3 consists of 15 residues. After removal of 5 bases from V and 4 bases from J, the junction contained 7 bases not matched to a gene. Germline assignment: CDR1 LNHDA and CDR2 SQIVND (reference sequence). CDR3 in DNA: TGTGCCAGTAGTCTGGCCGGGACAGGGGGATACGAGCAGTACTTC. Its protein is CASSLAGTGGYEQYF. The full variable domain, in which reference TRBV19 and TRBJ2-7 provide the parts outside the CDR3, is DGGITQSPKYLFRKEGQNVTLSCEQNLNHDAMYWYRQDPGQGLRLIYYSQIVNDFQKGDIAEGYSVSREKKESFPLTVTSAQKNPTAFYLCASSLAGTGGYEQYFGPGTRLTVT.

V is TRBV11-2 and J is TRBJ2-1; TRBD2 matches at 9 bases. Germline V lookup: CDR1 SGHAT, CDR2 FQNNGV. This CDR3 is built from 16 residues. Trimming at V came to 3 bases and at J to 4 bases, leaving 7 bases not matched to a gene. CDR3 sequence (DNA): TGTGCCAGCAGCTTCGTGGCGGGAGGGTCTTACAATGAGCAGTTCTTC. Residues: CASSFVAGGSYNEQFF.

The rearrangement uses TRBV12-5 and TRBJ2-5, with 7 nucleotides matching TRBD1. CDR3 size: 13 residues. Germline V lookup: CDR1 LGHNT, CDR2 FRNRAP. Trimming removed 7 bases from V and 4 bases from J; junction bases left unmatched: 6. CDR3 region: CASAGRDRETQYF. The CDR3 coding sequence is TGTGCTAGTGCTGGCCGGGACAGAGAGACCCAGTACTTC.

This clone was picked up a small number of times. J is TRBJ2-3 and V is TRBV7-9; TRBD2 matches 8 bases. The CDR3 covers 17 residues. V was pared by 3 bases and J by 0 bases, with 8 bases of the junction left unmatched. Germline assignment: CDR1 SEHNR and CDR2 FQNEAQ (reference sequence). The CDR3 here is CASSFRWLAGSTDTQYF. In DNA form, the CDR3 reads TGTGCCAGCAGCTTTAGATGGCTAGCGGGCAGCACAGATACGCAGTATTTT.

This sequence joins TRBV11-2 and TRBJ1-2, with D possibly TRBD1 on 5 matching bases. The CDR3 runs to 12 residues. Germline V CDR1 and CDR2: SGHAT, FQNNGV. V lost 3 bases and J 6 bases, leaving 8 bases between the germline ends. In nucleotides, the CDR3 is TGTGCCAGCAGCTTCGCCAGGGATGGCTACACCTTC. Translating it yields CASSFARDGYTF. Looking up the rest from reference TRBV11-2 and TRBJ1-2 gives the full variable domain: EAGVAQSPRYKIIEKRQSVAFWCNPISGHATLYWYQQILGQGPKLLIQFQNNGVVDDSQLPKDRFSAERLKGVDSTLKIQPAKLEDSAVYLCASSFARDGYTFGSGTRLTVV.

V gene TRBV4-3 combines with J gene TRBJ2-7, with TRBD2 identical over 13 bases. The CDR3 spans 15 residues. Germline trimming cut 4 bases from V and 3 bases from J; bases unmatched to any gene: 3. Germline V lookup: CDR1 LGHNA, CDR2 YSLEER. CDR3 sequence reads: CASSPRLAGGYEQYF. DNA of the CDR3: TGCGCCAGCAGCCCCCGACTAGCGGGAGGCTACGAGCAGTACTTC.

This clone was picked up a small number of times. The V call is TRBV4-2, the J call TRBJ2-3, with D perhaps matching TRBD2 (6 bases). CDR1 and CDR2 from the germline V gene are LGHNA and YNFKEQ. The CDR3 length is 16 residues. Trimming shortened V by 0 bases and J by 8 bases, and 18 bases separated the two germline ends. Here the CDR3 DNA reads TGTGCCAGCAGCCAAGATCGTAACCCGGGGAGGAGTACGCAGTATTTT. Protein sequence: CASSQDRNPGRSTQYF.

This clone was counted only a few times. The rearrangement joins TRBV28 to TRBJ1-2; D unclear. V was cut by 6 bases and J by 4 bases, with 12 bases left in between. The CDR3 is made up of 13 amino acids. From germline, CDR1 is MDHEN and CDR2 SYDVKM. CDR3 sequence: CASSVQALYGYTF. The CDR3 region has the DNA TGTGCCAGCAGCGTCCAAGCACTCTATGGCTACACCTTC.

The gene calls are TRBV7-4 and TRBJ1-5, with a tentative D call TRBD1 (5 bases). The V gene lost 5 bases and the J gene lost 2 bases, with 22 bases spanning the gap. This CDR3 has 18 residues. The V gene's germline CDR1 is SGHVT and CDR2 SQSDAQ. The CDR3 DNA follows: TGTGCCAGCAGCCCCCCCGGCCCAGGGAGGGTTGGCAATCAGCCCCAGCATTTT. Translated, it gives CASSPPGPGRVGNQPQHF.

The gene calls are TRBV9 and TRBJ2-2; D unresolved. V was cut by 2 bases and J by 0 bases, with 5 bases left in between. CDR1 is SGDLS and CDR2 is YYNGEE in the germline V gene. The CDR3 is made up of 14 amino acids. The CDR3, as DNA: TGTGCCAGCAGCGTCAGTTCGAACACCGGGGAGCTGTTTTTT. Residues: CASSVSSNTGELFF.

Comments on this clone: Other nucleotide sequences from this sample produce the same CDR3. The chain joins TRBV6-5 to TRBJ1-4, with D uncertain. Germline V gives CDR1 MNHEY, CDR2 SVGAGI. V lost 6 bases and J lost 7, with 9 bases in between. There are 12 residues in the CDR3. The CDR3 loop reads CASSSRGEKLFF. The CDR3 nucleotides read TGTGCCAGCAGCTCCAGAGGTGAAAAACTGTTTTTT.

The chain employs TRBV9 and TRBJ2-5, with TRBD2 matching over 9 bases. The ends lost 2 bases at V and 4 bases at J; junction bases unmatched: 9. From germline, CDR1 is SGDLS and CDR2 YYNGEE. This CDR3 has 16 residues. DNA for the CDR3: TGTGCCAGCAGCGTCGAAGGCGGGAGGGCCCCAGAGACCCAGTACTTC. Protein: CASSVEGGRAPETQYF.

The chain employs TRBV6-5 and TRBJ2-1, with 7 positions matching TRBD1. V lost 10 bases to trimming and J lost 7 bases; unmatched junction nucleotides: 7. Germline loops: CDR1 MNHEY, CDR2 SVGAGI. The CDR3 covers 12 residues. The CDR3 DNA reads TGTGCCACTGAGGGGGCCGGTAATGAGCAGTTCTTC. This translates into CATEGAGNEQFF.

V gene TRBV7-9 combines with J gene TRBJ2-1, with 8 bases matching TRBD2. This CDR3 is built from 15 residues. Germline assignment: CDR1 SEHNR and CDR2 FQNEAQ (reference sequence). The junction had 6 bases not matched to a gene; V was cut back by 5 bases and J by 3 bases. The CDR3 region has the DNA TGTGCCAGCAGCCCGACTAGCGCCTTCTACAATGAGCAGTTCTTC. This codes for CASSPTSAFYNEQFF.

This sequence joins TRBV6-6 and TRBJ2-5; 9 nucleotides match TRBD1. Germline CDR1 is MNHNY and CDR2 is SVGAGI (reference sequence). The CDR3 has 14 amino acids. V lost 10 bases, J lost 1 base, and 7 bases stayed unmatched. The CDR3 reads CATSRDRAQETQYF. CDR3 coding DNA: TGTGCCACCTCACGGGACAGGGCCCAAGAGACCCAGTACTTC.

The chain joins TRBV30 to TRBJ2-1, with 10 bases fitting TRBD2. Germline loops: CDR1 GTSNPN, CDR2 SVGIG (reference sequence). Losses at the gene ends were 8 bases for V and 8 bases for J; bases not matched to a gene: 12. CDR3 size: 14 residues. CDR3 nucleotide sequence: TGTGCCCTCTCCCTAGCGGGAGCTCCCCATGAGCAGTTCTTC. Its translation: CALSLAGAPHEQFF.

This clone has more than one count but fewer than ten. The V gene is TRBV18, the J gene TRBJ1-2; TRBD1 matches at 7 bases. Trimming cost V 6 bases and J 2 bases; bases outside gene matches: 3. Germline assignment: CDR1 KGHSH and CDR2 LQKENI. CDR3 size: 13 residues. The CDR3 loop reads CASSGDSNYGYTF. Written as DNA, the CDR3 is TGTGCCAGCTCCGGGGACAGCAACTATGGCTACACCTTC. The whole variable domain, filled in from reference TRBV18 and TRBJ1-2, reads NAGVMQNPRHLVRRRGQEARLRCSPMKGHSHVYWYRQLPEEGLKFMVYLQKENIIDESGMPKERFSAEFPKEGPSILRIQQVVRGDSAAYFCASSGDSNYGYTFGSGTRLTVV.

A word on this clone: One end of the junction fails to match germline, which may point to a read error. The gene calls are TRBV11-2 and TRBJ2-7, with TRBD2 matching over 7 bases. The CDR3 sequence is 12 residues long. Germline CDR1 SGHAT, CDR2 FQNNGV. The CDR3 sequence is CASSPLGLRMHF. The CDR3 DNA follows: TGTGCCAGCAGCCCCCTGGGACTAAGGATGCACTTC.

The V and J genes are TRBV11-1 and TRBJ2-7; possibly TRBD2 for D (6 bases). The CDR3 length is 12 residues. Germline values: CDR1 SGHAT, CDR2 FQDESV (reference sequence). Trimming shortened V by 3 bases and J by 6 bases, and 9 bases separated the two germline ends. The CDR3 sequence: CASSLAGLEQYF. CDR3 in DNA: TGTGCCAGCAGCTTGGCGGGACTCGAGCAGTACTTC.

This chain uses TRBV14 with TRBJ1-1; tentatively, D is TRBD1 (6 bases). This CDR3 comprises 15 residues. Germline V gene lookup returns CDR1 SGHDN and CDR2 FVKESK. The V end was cut by 4 bases, the J end by 1 base, with 13 bases between. The CDR3, as DNA: TGTGCCAGCAGCCGCTTTCAGGGGACGAACACTGAAGCTTTCTTT. Translation gives CASSRFQGTNTEAFF.

The chain has TRBV5-6 and TRBJ1-5, with 9 bases lining up with TRBD1. Germline CDR1 is SGHDT and CDR2 is YYEEEE. This CDR3 is 15 amino acids long. V dropped 4 bases and J dropped 1; count of bases not matched to a gene: 3. CDR3 DNA sequence: TGTGCCAGCAGCCCGGACAGGGGAAGCAATCAGCCCCAGCATTTT. Its protein is CASSPDRGSNQPQHF.

This clone has a handful of counts. The chain couples TRBV29-1 to TRBJ1-2; D not certain. In germline, CDR1 is SQVTM, CDR2 ANQGSEA. Trimming shortened V by 4 bases and J by 5 bases, and 14 bases separated the two germline ends. CDR3 length: 13 amino acids. The CDR3 loop reads CSVAPRGGYGYTF. CDR3 DNA sequence: TGCAGCGTTGCCCCGAGAGGAGGGTATGGCTACACCTTC.

This clone was found a few times. At the DNA level, this CDR3 is encoded by other sequences in the same sample as well. This chain connects TRBV10-3 to TRBJ2-5, with 8 nucleotides matching TRBD1. J lost 5 bases, V lost 6 bases, and 2 bases had no gene match. CDR1 ENHRY and CDR2 SYGVKD come from the germline V gene. This CDR3 has 12 amino acids. CDR3 amino acids: CAIRDREETQYF. CDR3 sequence (DNA): TGTGCCATCAGGGACAGGGAGGAGACCCAGTACTTC.